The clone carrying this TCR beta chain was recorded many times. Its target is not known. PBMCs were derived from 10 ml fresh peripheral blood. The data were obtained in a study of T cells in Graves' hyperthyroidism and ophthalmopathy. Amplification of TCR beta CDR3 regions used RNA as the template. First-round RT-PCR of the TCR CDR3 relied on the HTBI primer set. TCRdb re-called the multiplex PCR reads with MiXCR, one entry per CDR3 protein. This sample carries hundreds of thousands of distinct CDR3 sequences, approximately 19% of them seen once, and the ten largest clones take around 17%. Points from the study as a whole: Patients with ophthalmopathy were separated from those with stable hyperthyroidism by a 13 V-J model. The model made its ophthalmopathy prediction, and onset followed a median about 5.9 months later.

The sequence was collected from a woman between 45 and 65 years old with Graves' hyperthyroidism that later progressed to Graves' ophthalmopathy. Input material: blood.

This CDR3 is CASSLSIWAGGPKNEQFF. DNA of the CDR3: TGTGCCAGCAGTTTATCTATTTGGGCGGGGGGGCCTAAGAATGAGCAGTTCTTC. The chain combines TRBV12-3 or TRBV12-4 with TRBJ2-1, with 9 bases identical to TRBD2. This CDR3 is 18 amino acids long. The J segment lost 7 bases and the V segment lost 2 bases, leaving 15 bases of the junction unmatched.